These T cell receptor beta chains were read from a single sample in a study of identifying expanded T cells in peripheral blood. Sequencing was performed with immunoSEQ multiplex PCR; in TCRdb, only in-frame clones are kept and a portion is missing. The table shows about 100,000 clones, with more than 70% occurring only once. Specimen: blood. Source of these receptors: a person aged 18 to 70 in good health. The CDR3 runs from the conserved cysteine through the conserved F or W. Fields, in order: clone size, V gene, J gene, D gene, CDR3 protein, CDR3 DNA. The D gene is left open where the match is weak. The size entry is marked missing in some rows and otherwise reads once, few, many or a size class.

size: NA
V: TRBV5-1
J: TRBJ1-1
D: NA
CDR3: CASSLGQTNTEAFF
DNA: TGCGCCAGCAGCTTGGGTCAAACGAACACTGAAGCTTTCTTT

size: NA
V: TRBV5-1
J: TRBJ1-2
D: NA
CDR3: CASGKGGVDGYTF
DNA: TGCGCCAGCGGAAAGGGAGGGGTGGATGGCTACACCTTC

size: NA
V: TRBV30
J: TRBJ1-6
D: NA
CDR3: CAWNLEGRAYNSPLHF
DNA: TGTGCCTGGAATCTTGAGGGCAGAGCCTATAATTCACCCCTCCACTTT

size: NA
V: TRBV2
J: TRBJ2-5
D: NA
CDR3: CASSEIQSMMGETQYF
DNA: TGTGCCAGCAGTGAAATACAGTCCATGATGGGGGAGACCCAGTACTTC

size: NA
V: TRBV28
J: TRBJ1-5
D: NA
CDR3: CASSLGFSNQPQHF
DNA: TGTGCCAGCAGCTTAGGGTTTAGCAATCAGCCCCAGCATTTT

size: NA
V: TRBV11-3
J: TRBJ2-7
D: NA
CDR3: CASSLTRDYEQYF
DNA: TGTGCCAGCAGCTTAACTAGGGACTACGAGCAGTACTTC

size: NA
V: TRBV18
J: TRBJ1-5
D: TRBD1
CDR3: CASSRRTGGGQPQHF
DNA: TGTGCCAGCTCAAGACGGACAGGGGGCGGTCAGCCCCAGCATTTT

size: NA
V: TRBV7-3
J: TRBJ2-7
D: TRBD1
CDR3: CASSPQPGTGDYEQYF
DNA: TGTGCCAGCAGCCCACAACCAGGGACAGGAGACTACGAGCAGTACTTC

size: NA
V: TRBV2
J: TRBJ2-7
D: TRBD2
CDR3: CASGQGLAGVKQYF
DNA: TGTGCCAGCGGACAGGGACTAGCGGGAGTCAAGCAGTACTTC

size: NA
V: TRBV6-1
J: TRBJ1-1
D: NA
CDR3: CASKRQTTEAFF
DNA: TGTGCCAGCAAAAGACAGACCACTGAAGCTTTCTTT

size: NA
V: TRBV28
J: TRBJ2-6
D: TRBD2
CDR3: CASTPSGLTGANVLTF
DNA: TGTGCCAGCACCCCTAGCGGGCTGACTGGGGCCAACGTCCTGACTTTC

size: NA
V: TRBV30
J: TRBJ1-5
D: TRBD1
CDR3: CAWSETGGESAQHF
DNA: TGTGCCTGGAGCGAGACAGGGGGAGAGTCGGCCCAGCATTTT

size: NA
V: TRBV27
J: TRBJ2-3
D: TRBD1
CDR3: CASSGTGEINTQYF
DNA: TGTGCCAGCAGCGGGACAGGGGAAATAAATACGCAGTATTTT

size: NA
V: TRBV6-4
J: TRBJ2-1
D: NA
CDR3: CASSPNGIRPYNEQFF
DNA: TGTGCCAGCAGTCCCAACGGGATACGGCCCTACAATGAGCAGTTCTTC

size: NA
V: TRBV7-9
J: TRBJ2-1
D: NA
CDR3: CASSVSAGDEQFF
DNA: TGTGCCAGCAGCGTCTCGGCCGGGGATGAGCAGTTCTTC

size: NA
V: TRBV7-2
J: TRBJ2-1
D: TRBD2
CDR3: CASSFGTTNEQFF
DNA: TGTGCCAGCAGCTTCGGGACTACCAATGAGCAGTTCTTC

size: once
V: TRBV5-1
J: TRBJ2-2
D: TRBD1
CDR3: CASSLVGTGHTGELFF
DNA: TGCGCCAGCAGCTTGGTAGGGACAGGTCACACCGGGGAGCTGTTTTTT

size: NA
V: TRBV7-2
J: TRBJ1-1
D: NA
CDR3: CASSLRQTLMNTEAFF
DNA: TGTGCCAGCAGCTTAAGACAGACACTGATGAACACTGAAGCTTTCTTT

size: NA
V: TRBV7-9
J: TRBJ1-4
D: NA
CDR3: CASSVTVLTNEKLFF
DNA: TGTGCCAGCAGTGTTACAGTTTTAACTAATGAAAAACTGTTTTTT

size: NA
V: TRBV7-9
J: TRBJ2-5
D: TRBD2
CDR3: CASSQVAGLETQYF
DNA: TGTGCCAGCAGCCAGGTAGCGGGATTGGAGACCCAGTACTTC

size: once
V: TRBV7-3
J: TRBJ1-1
D: TRBD1
CDR3: CASSAQQGAHPMNTEAFF
DNA: TGTGCCAGCAGCGCGCAACAGGGGGCGCACCCTATGAACACTGAAGCTTTCTTT

size: NA
V: TRBV6-1
J: TRBJ1-2
D: NA
CDR3: CASSLYRNHTF
DNA: TGTGCCAGCAGTCTATATCGGAACCACACCTTC

size: NA
V: TRBV4-1
J: TRBJ2-7
D: NA
CDR3: CASSPQGALYEQYF
DNA: TGCGCCAGCAGCCCACAGGGAGCACTCTACGAGCAGTACTTC

size: NA
V: TRBV7-3
J: TRBJ1-6
D: NA
CDR3: CASSLRADSPLHF
DNA: TGTGCCAGCAGCTTAAGGGCAGATTCACCCCTCCACTTT

size: NA
V: TRBV5-1
J: TRBJ2-5
D: NA
CDR3: CASSLFAGIQGETQYF
DNA: TGCGCCAGCAGCTTATTTGCCGGGATCCAGGGAGAGACCCAGTACTTC

size: NA
V: TRBV19
J: TRBJ1-5
D: TRBD1
CDR3: CASSRRTGGEVQPQHF
DNA: TGTGCCAGTAGCCGACGCACAGGGGGCGAGGTCCAGCCCCAGCATTTT

size: NA
V: TRBV7-2
J: TRBJ2-7
D: NA
CDR3: CASSPMVGSYEQYF
DNA: TGTGCCAGCAGCCCGATGGTGGGCTCCTACGAGCAGTACTTC

size: NA
V: TRBV5-4
J: TRBJ2-1
D: TRBD2
CDR3: CASSFTSGSDEQFF
DNA: TGTGCCAGCAGCTTTACTAGCGGGAGTGATGAGCAGTTCTTC

size: NA
V: TRBV19
J: TRBJ2-3
D: TRBD2
CDR3: CASNTPGLSTDTQYF
DNA: TGTGCCAGCAATACCCCGGGACTAAGCACAGATACGCAGTATTTT

size: NA
V: TRBV4-3
J: TRBJ2-2
D: NA
CDR3: CASSQEDSFTGELFF
DNA: TGCGCCAGCAGCCAAGAGGACAGCTTCACCGGGGAGCTGTTTTTT

size: once
V: TRBV19
J: TRBJ1-3
D: NA
CDR3: CASSIEVNGNTIYF
DNA: TGTGCCAGTAGTATCGAGGTGAATGGAAACACCATATATTTT

size: NA
V: TRBV28
J: TRBJ2-7
D: NA
CDR3: CASSPQGNEQYF
DNA: TGTGCCAGCAGTCCACAGGGAAACGAGCAGTACTTC

size: NA
V: TRBV18
J: TRBJ1-2
D: TRBD1
CDR3: CASSPETGYGYTF
DNA: TGTGCCAGCTCACCTGAGACAGGGTATGGCTACACCTTC

size: NA
V: TRBV5-1
J: TRBJ2-7
D: NA
CDR3: CASALDSLAAYEQYF
DNA: TGCGCCAGCGCTTTGGACAGCCTCGCAGCCTACGAGCAGTACTTC

size: once
V: TRBV27
J: TRBJ2-1
D: TRBD1
CDR3: CASSLLGQVNEQFF
DNA: TGTGCCAGCAGCCTACTGGGACAGGTCAATGAGCAGTTCTTC

size: NA
V: TRBV11-2
J: TRBJ2-1
D: TRBD1
CDR3: CASSVTGLHEQFF
DNA: TGTGCCAGCAGCGTGACAGGGCTCCATGAGCAGTTCTTC

size: NA
V: TRBV4-2
J: TRBJ1-2
D: NA
CDR3: CASSQAHHYGYTF
DNA: TGTGCCAGCAGCCAAGCTCACCACTATGGCTACACCTTC

size: NA
V: TRBV4-2
J: TRBJ2-3
D: NA
CDR3: CASSQALDQLDTQYF
DNA: TGTGCCAGCAGCCAAGCTCTAGACCAGTTGGATACGCAGTATTTT

size: NA
V: TRBV7-2
J: TRBJ2-7
D: NA
CDR3: CASSLGRGYYEQYF
DNA: TGTGCCAGCAGCTTAGGACGGGGGTACTACGAGCAGTACTTC

size: NA
V: TRBV7-2
J: TRBJ2-4
D: NA
CDR3: CASTPGANIQYF
DNA: TGTGCCAGCACCCCGGGGGCAAACATTCAGTACTTC

size: NA
V: TRBV5-1
J: TRBJ2-3
D: NA
CDR3: CASTQDYTDTQYF
DNA: TGCGCCAGCACCCAGGACTACACAGATACGCAGTATTTT

size: NA
V: TRBV5-1
J: TRBJ2-7
D: TRBD1
CDR3: CASSFTPIGQVYEQYF
DNA: TGCGCCAGCAGCTTTACCCCGATCGGACAGGTCTACGAGCAGTACTTC

size: once
V: TRBV6-1
J: TRBJ2-7
D: TRBD1
CDR3: CASSGRDRGTYEQYF
DNA: TGTGCCAGCAGTGGGAGGGACAGGGGGACCTACGAGCAGTACTTC

size: NA
V: TRBV5-1
J: TRBJ2-4
D: NA
CDR3: CASSFGGSDIQYF
DNA: TGCGCCAGCAGCTTCGGGGGATCGGACATTCAGTACTTC

size: NA
V: TRBV18
J: TRBJ2-7
D: NA
CDR3: CASSPRDGGRAEQYF
DNA: TGTGCCAGCTCACCGAGGGACGGCGGTCGTGCCGAGCAGTACTTC

size: NA
V: TRBV10-1
J: TRBJ2-3
D: NA
CDR3: CASSESRGGPSTDTQYF
DNA: TGCGCCAGCAGTGAGTCGAGAGGCGGCCCCAGCACAGATACGCAGTATTTT

size: NA
V: TRBV28
J: TRBJ1-1
D: TRBD1
CDR3: CASSQQTGESTEAFF
DNA: TGTGCCAGCAGCCAACAGACAGGGGAGTCCACTGAAGCTTTCTTT